The 20 T cell receptor beta chains below were found in one sample sequenced in a study of blood T cell repertoires in COVID-19. Using immunoSEQ multiplex PCR, the repertoire was profiled, and TCRdb retains in-frame clones only, with some absent. The table lists roughly 240,000 clones, roughly 82% of them singletons. Sequencing was performed on peripheral blood. The receptors shown here come from a woman aged 70 to 79 with acute or convalescent COVID-19.

The V and J genes are TRBV20-1 and TRBJ1-1; 8 bases line up with TRBD1. Per the germline V gene, CDR1 is DFQATT and CDR2 is SNEGSKA (reference sequence). The trim removed 4 bases at V and 8 bases at J, leaving 3 bases unmatched. This CDR3 is built from 11 residues. The CDR3 DNA reads as TGCAGTGCTACCGGGGACAGGGAAGCTTTCTTT. This gives the protein CSATGDREAFF.

The chain employs TRBV18 and TRBJ1-6, with 7 bases that match TRBD1. Germline V gene lookup returns CDR1 KGHSH and CDR2 LQKENI. CDR3 size: 16 residues. V lost 0 bases, J lost 4 bases, and 3 bases stayed unmatched. CDR3 residues: CASSPPGRGYNSPLHF. The DNA of the CDR3 is TGTGCCAGCTCACCACCTGGCAGGGGGTATAATTCACCCCTCCACTTT.

The V gene is TRBV4-2, the J gene TRBJ2-7; TRBD2 might be the D (6 bases). V lost 1 base to trimming and J lost 1 base, with 17 bases between them. CDR1 LGHNA and CDR2 YNFKEQ come from the germline V gene. There are 17 residues in the CDR3. The CDR3 spells CASSQGMGRGTSYEQYF. CDR3 DNA sequence: TGTGCCAGCAGCCAAGGAATGGGGCGGGGAACTTCCTACGAGCAGTACTTC.

The J gene is TRBJ1-1, the V gene TRBV7-2, with D unresolved. Germline lookup yields CDR1 SGHTA and CDR2 FQGNSA. V gave up 6 bases and J gave up 0 bases, with 14 bases separating them. CDR3 size: 15 residues. CDR3 nucleotides: TGTGCCAGCAGTCTACTGTCGGTTATGAACACTGAAGCTTTCTTT. This encodes CASSLLSVMNTEAFF.

V gene TRBV10-3 combines with J gene TRBJ1-1; 10 positions agree with TRBD1. Germline CDR1 ENHRY, CDR2 SYGVKD. Unmatched junction bases numbered 7, after V lost 7 bases and J lost 5 bases. This CDR3 contains 14 residues. This CDR3 is CAITRDRGGTEAFF. CDR3 bases: TGTGCCATCACCAGGGACAGGGGTGGAACTGAAGCTTTCTTT.

J is TRBJ2-7 and V is TRBV5-5, with 11 bases fitting TRBD1. Germline CDR1 is SGHKS and CDR2 is YYEKEE (reference sequence). J was trimmed by 2 bases and V by 4 bases; bases with no gene match: 2. The CDR3 totals 14 residues. The CDR3 loop reads CASSPGQGAYEQYF. CDR3 bases: TGTGCCAGCAGCCCGGGACAGGGGGCCTACGAGCAGTACTTC.

The J gene is TRBJ2-5, the V gene TRBV4-2; TRBD2 agrees at 10 bases. V shed 1 base, J shed 5 bases, and the junction held 4 bases outside the gene matches. Germline lookup yields CDR1 LGHNA and CDR2 YNFKEQ. The CDR3 length is 15 residues. Here the CDR3 DNA reads TGTGCCAGCAGCCAAGTGGGGACTAGCGAGGAGACCCAGTACTTC. This sequence encodes CASSQVGTSEETQYF.

This sequence joins TRBV28 and TRBJ1-6; D may be TRBD1 (6 bases). The CDR3 covers 15 residues. In germline, CDR1 is MDHEN, CDR2 SYDVKM. Trimming took off 3 bases at V and 7 bases at J, with 13 bases between the two ends. This CDR3 reads CASSFSDRRNSPLHF. Written as DNA, the CDR3 is TGTGCCAGCAGTTTTAGTGACAGGCGAAATTCACCCCTCCACTTT. Full variable domain (rest looked up from reference TRBV28 and TRBJ1-6): DVKVTQSSRYLVKRTGEKVFLECVQDMDHENMFWYRQDPGLGLRLIYFSYDVKMKEKGDIPEGYSVSREKKERFSLILESASTNQTSMYLCASSFSDRRNSPLHFGNGTRLTVT.

The chain links TRBV2 to TRBJ2-5, with TRBD1 identical over 12 bases. CDR1 SNHLY and CDR2 FYNNEI come from the germline V gene. Trimming cost V 7 bases and J 5 bases; bases outside gene matches: 8. The CDR3 length is 15 residues. In nucleotides, the CDR3 is TGTGCCAGCAAGGCGGGACAGGGGGCGTGGGAGACCCAGTACTTC. This translates into CASKAGQGAWETQYF.

The gene calls are TRBV6-2 or TRBV6-3 and TRBJ1-1; 7 bases fit TRBD1. CDR1 is MNHEY and CDR2 is SVGEGT in the germline V gene. This CDR3 is 15 amino acids long. The ends lost 5 bases at V and 5 bases at J; junction bases unmatched: 11. The CDR3 bases are TGTGCCAGCAGTGACCTACAGGGGAAAGGAACTGAAGCTTTCTTT. Translating gives CASSDLQGKGTEAFF.

This rearrangement joins TRBV7-8 to TRBJ1-3; D is ambiguous. In germline, CDR1 is SGHVS, CDR2 FQNEAQ. The V gene lost 1 base and the J gene lost 1 base, with 11 bases spanning the gap. The CDR3 runs to 16 residues. CDR3 in amino acids: CASSLGYGFSGNTIYF. In nucleotides, the CDR3 is TGTGCCAGCAGCTTAGGGTACGGTTTTTCTGGAAACACCATATATTTT. Supplemented by reference TRBV7-8 and TRBJ1-3, the full variable domain reads GAGVSQSPRYKVAKRGQDVALRCDPISGHVSLFWYQQALGQGPEFLTYFQNEAQLDKSGLPSDRFFAERPEGSVSTLKIQRTQQEDSAVYLCASSLGYGFSGNTIYFGEGSWLTVV.

J is TRBJ1-6 and V is TRBV11-2; D may be TRBD1 (6 bases). V dropped 1 base and J dropped 9 bases, with 16 bases sitting between them. The germline CDR1 and CDR2 sequences are SGHAT and FQNNGV. The CDR3 sequence is 16 residues long. The DNA of the CDR3 is TGTGCCAGCAGCTTAGCTGGGACAATAGGTAGTTCACCCCTCCACTTT. Residues: CASSLAGTIGSSPLHF.

This clone came up many times. The chain joins TRBV3-1 (or the pseudogene TRBV3-2) to TRBJ2-3; perhaps TRBD1 as D (7 bases). Trimming took off 6 bases at V and 0 bases at J, with 13 bases between the two ends. Germline V CDR1 and CDR2: LGHDT, YNNKEL (reference sequence). This CDR3 spans 15 amino acids. In DNA form, the CDR3 reads TGTGCCAGCAGAAGCAGGGGGACTAGCACAGATACGCAGTATTTT. Protein: CASRSRGTSTDTQYF.

The rearrangement joins TRBV4-3 to TRBJ1-2; possibly TRBD1 for D (6 bases). The CDR3 has 13 residues. Between the trimmed V and J ends, which lost 3 bases and 10 bases, there was a span of 15 bases. CDR1 and CDR2 (germline): LGHNA, YSLEER. CDR3 residues: CASSQKIRTAYTF. In DNA form, the CDR3 reads TGCGCCAGCAGCCAGAAGATTCGGACAGCCTACACCTTC.

The CDR3 protein is CASSRVPRGGDYGYTF. CDR3 in DNA: TGTGCCAGCAGCCGAGTACCGAGAGGGGGCGACTATGGCTACACCTTC. J is TRBJ1-2 and V is TRBV3-1 (or the pseudogene TRBV3-2); 7 nucleotides agree with TRBD1. J lost 3 bases, V lost 4 bases, and 11 bases had no gene match. Germline V gives CDR1 LGHDT, CDR2 YNNKEL (reference sequence). The CDR3 is made up of 16 amino acids.

The V gene is TRBV5-1, the J gene TRBJ2-1; TRBD2 agrees at 11 bases. The V gene end was trimmed by 3 bases and the J gene end by 0 bases; junction bases not matched to a gene: 5. Looked up from germline, CDR1 is SGHRS and CDR2 is YFSETQ. This CDR3 region has 17 residues. The CDR3 here is CASSWPGTSGSYNEQFF. The CDR3 DNA sequence: TGCGCCAGCAGCTGGCCCGGGACTAGCGGCTCCTACAATGAGCAGTTCTTC. Filled out from reference TRBV5-1 and TRBJ2-1, the complete variable domain reads KAGVTQTPRYLIKTRGQQVTLSCSPISGHRSVSWYQQTPGQGLQFLFEYFSETQRNKGNFPGRFSGRQFSNSRSEMNVSTLELGDSALYLCASSWPGTSGSYNEQFFGPGTRLTVL.

The chain carries TRBV19 and TRBJ1-1; 7 nucleotides line up with TRBD1. Germline CDR1 reads LNHDA; CDR2 reads SQIVND (reference sequence). The CDR3 runs 14 residues. Trimming removed 6 bases from V and 4 bases from J; junction bases left unmatched: 8. The CDR3 DNA is TGTGCCAGTAGATTGGGACAGTTGCCCACTGAAGCTTTCTTT. Translated, it gives CASRLGQLPTEAFF.

This chain joins TRBV6-6 and TRBJ2-3; 14 bases map to TRBD2. Trimming took 5 bases from V and 0 from J; bases not matched to a gene: 19. The CDR3 spans 22 residues. CDR1 is MNHNY, CDR2 SVGAGI, per germline (reference sequence). The CDR3 region has the DNA TGTGCCAGCAGTCCTGGACAGGTTGGACTAGCGGGGGGCCTTTCTAGCACAGATACGCAGTATTTT. Amino acid sequence: CASSPGQVGLAGGLSSTDTQYF.

This clone was detected only a few times. This chain joins TRBV6-6 and TRBJ1-5, with D uncertain. The CDR3 consists of 13 residues. The V end lost 7 bases, the J end lost 0 bases, and 7 bases lay between the germline ends. The germline CDR1 and CDR2 sequences are MNHNY and SVGAGI (reference sequence). CDR3 nucleotide sequence: TGTGCCAGCAACGAGAATAGCAATCAGCCCCAGCATTTT. Encoded protein: CASNENSNQPQHF.

V usage is TRBV11-3 and J usage is TRBJ2-5; D is perhaps TRBD1 (5 bases). The CDR3 spans 13 residues. V was shortened by 1 base and J by 3 bases, with 6 bases between the two germline ends. CDR1 and CDR2 (germline): SGHNT, YENEEA. The CDR3 here is CASSLGQKETQYF. The CDR3 DNA follows: TGTGCCAGCAGCTTAGGACAGAAAGAGACCCAGTACTTC.